The 30 T cell receptor beta chains below were found in one sample sequenced in a study of T-cell memory formation after mild COVID-19. TCRdb re-called the 5' RACE reads with MiXCR, one entry per CDR3 protein. The data contain tens of thousands of distinct CDR3 sequences, approximately 15% of them seen just once; the ten biggest clones take up roughly 33%. Input material: PBMCs or a T cell subset sorted from them (not recorded which). All receptors come from an adult woman who had mild COVID-19 (a few samples of this study predate the infection). Cell type and time point are not known.

The chain joins TRBV27 to TRBJ2-3; TRBD2 agrees at 8 bases. CDR1 MNHEY and CDR2 SMNVEV come from the germline V gene (reference sequence). V was clipped by 5 bases and J by 5 bases; unmatched bases: 12. The CDR3 is 16 amino acids. This CDR3 reads CASSPYAGGVEDTQYF. The CDR3 nucleotides are TGTGCCAGCAGTCCCTACGCGGGAGGAGTGGAAGATACGCAGTATTTT.

The V gene is TRBV3-1, the J gene TRBJ2-3; 16 bases align to TRBD2. Germline V gene sequence: CDR1 LGHDT, CDR2 YNNKEL (reference sequence). The length of the CDR3 is 17 residues. The V segment lost 3 bases and the J segment 3 bases; nucleotides outside the gene matches: 3. In DNA form, the CDR3 reads TGTGCCAGCAGCCAGGGACTAGCGGGGGGGCCGACAGATACGCAGTATTTT. Translation gives CASSQGLAGGPTDTQYF.

The chain recombines TRBV4-1 with TRBJ2-2, with 8 bases fitting TRBD1. Germline V gene sequence: CDR1 MGHRA, CDR2 YSYEKL. This CDR3 comprises 17 residues. The J segment lost 3 bases and the V segment lost 6 bases, leaving 12 bases of the junction unmatched. This chain's CDR3 is CASRDSGTGGYTGELFF. The CDR3 DNA reads as TGCGCCAGCAGAGACTCCGGGACAGGCGGCTACACCGGGGAGCTGTTTTTT.

This clonotype was counted ten times or more. The rearrangement joins TRBV7-6 to TRBJ2-5, with D maybe TRBD2 (5 bases). CDR3 length: 14 residues. The germline V gene has CDR1 SGHVS and CDR2 FNYEAQ. V was pared by 5 bases and J by 5 bases, with 15 bases between. Here the CDR3 DNA reads TGTGCCAGCAGCGGACTTTTGGGTTTGGAGACCCAGTACTTC. Translation: CASSGLLGLETQYF. Based on the CDR3 plus reference TRBV7-6 and TRBJ2-5, the full variable domain is GAGVSQSPRYKVTKRGQDVALRCDPISGHVSLYWYRQALGQGPEFLTYFNYEAQQDKSGLPNDRFSAERPEGSISTLTIQRTEQRDSAMYRCASSGLLGLETQYFGPGTRLLVL.

This clonotype has just a few counts. The V gene is TRBV5-5, the J gene TRBJ2-3, with D perhaps being TRBD1 or TRBD2 (5 bases each). V lost 5 bases and J lost 2, with 30 bases in between. The CDR3 consists of 20 residues. Germline V gene sequence: CDR1 SGHKS, CDR2 YYEKEE (reference sequence). This CDR3 is CASSFSPGPTIPLDTDTQYF. In nucleotides, the CDR3 is TGTGCCAGCAGTTTTTCCCCGGGACCGACGATACCTCTTGACACAGATACGCAGTATTTT.

This chain links TRBV11-3 with TRBJ2-1, with a tentative D call TRBD1 (5 bases). Germline CDR1 is SGHNT and CDR2 is YENEEA. This CDR3 has 15 amino acids. The germline V and J ends were trimmed by 5 bases and 10 bases, with 21 bases remaining between them. CDR3 sequence (DNA): TGTGCCAGCAGCGGATTATATGGGGCCACAATCGAGCAGTTCTTC. It codes for CASSGLYGATIEQFF.

The chain is built from TRBV21-1 and TRBJ2-1; TRBD1, as called in the table, went unchecked against the DNA. TRBV21-1 is reported as a pseudogene. The CDR3 has 13 amino acids. CDR3 coding DNA: TGTGCCAGCAGCAAAGAGGACAAGGATGAGCAGTTCTTC. Translation gives CASSKEDKDEQFF.

This clonotype came up a few times. This chain connects TRBV9 to TRBJ2-7, with D tentatively TRBD2 (6 bases). Germline V gene data show CDR1 as SGDLS and CDR2 as YYNGEE. V lost 4 bases to trimming and J lost 4 bases, with 21 bases between them. The CDR3 covers 16 residues. The CDR3 reads CASSPGGDPILYEQYF. DNA of the CDR3: TGTGCCAGCAGCCCAGGCGGGGACCCGATCCTTTACGAGCAGTACTTC.

The table lists this clonotype with a few counts. The chain employs TRBV5-6 and TRBJ2-1; 13 bases fit TRBD2. CDR3 size: 16 residues. J was trimmed by 7 bases and V by 4 bases; bases with no gene match: 8. The germline gives CDR1 SGHDT, CDR2 YYEEEE. The CDR3 region has the DNA TGTGCCAGCAGCGCCGGGACTAGCGGGATGGGTAATGAGCAGTTCTTC. It is translated as CASSAGTSGMGNEQFF.

Only a few counts were recorded for this clonotype. J is TRBJ2-1 and V is TRBV12-3 or TRBV12-4; TRBD2 agrees at 7 bases. V was pared by 7 bases and J by 0 bases, with 3 bases of the junction left unmatched. The CDR3 is 14 amino acids. The CDR3 sequence: CASTGGLSYNEQFF. In DNA form, the CDR3 reads TGTGCCAGCACGGGGGGTCTCTCCTACAATGAGCAGTTCTTC.

This chain joins TRBV7-2 and TRBJ2-5; D gene uncertain. Germline CDR1 reads SGHTA; CDR2 reads FQGNSA. There are 12 residues in the CDR3. V shed 9 bases and J shed 1 base, with 9 bases lying between them. CDR3 region: CASWSLQETQYF. The CDR3 DNA sequence: TGTGCCAGTTGGAGTCTCCAAGAGACCCAGTACTTC.

J is TRBJ2-5 and V is TRBV4-2, with TRBD1 matching 9 bases. The germline V gene encodes CDR1 LGHNA and CDR2 YNFKEQ. J lost 5 bases, V lost 0 bases, and 7 bases had no gene match. This CDR3 contains 16 residues. The CDR3 spells CASSQDRTGVGETQYF. Here the CDR3 DNA reads TGTGCCAGCAGCCAAGACCGGACAGGGGTCGGGGAGACCCAGTACTTC.

The V gene is TRBV3-1, the J gene TRBJ2-7; the match to TRBD2 covers 12 bases. Germline CDR1 is LGHDT and CDR2 is YNNKEL (reference sequence). The CDR3 covers 16 residues. The trim removed 3 bases at V and 3 bases at J, leaving 6 bases unmatched. The CDR3 here is CASSHRLAGDSYEQYF. CDR3 in DNA: TGTGCCAGCAGCCACAGACTAGCGGGAGATAGCTACGAGCAGTACTTC.

V and J are TRBV12-3 or TRBV12-4 and TRBJ1-5, with D tentatively TRBD1 (5 bases). Trimming removed 6 bases from V and 5 bases from J, with 17 bases in between. CDR3 length equals 15 residues. The CDR3, as DNA: TGTGCCAGCAGCCTTGGGACGTCCAACTATCAGCCCCAGCATTTT. Translating it yields CASSLGTSNYQPQHF.

This sequence joins TRBV20-1 and TRBJ1-2; 7 bases fit TRBD1. The CDR3 extends over 14 amino acids. The V segment lost 6 bases and the J segment 3 bases; nucleotides outside the gene matches: 10. Germline-derived CDR1 and CDR2 are DFQATT and SNEGSKA (reference sequence). CDR3 in DNA: TGCAGTGCCGAGAGGGGCAGGGGGGACTATGGCTACACCTTC. Encoded protein: CSAERGRGDYGYTF.

This clonotype was observed many times. This sequence joins TRBV7-2 and TRBJ2-1; D ambiguous. Trimming removed 5 bases from V and 1 base from J, with 12 bases in between. The CDR3 has 15 amino acids. Germline lookup yields CDR1 SGHTA and CDR2 FQGNSA. CDR3 sequence reads: CASSPELESYNEQFF. CDR3 DNA sequence: TGTGCCAGCAGCCCTGAATTGGAATCCTACAATGAGCAGTTCTTC.

The chain employs TRBV5-1 and TRBJ2-3, with D tentatively TRBD2 (6 bases). The V gene's germline CDR1 is SGHRS and CDR2 YFSETQ. This CDR3 is 18 amino acids long. V lost 7 bases and J lost 3, with 27 bases in between. CDR3 loop: CASGLVADYIPGTDTQYF. The CDR3 nucleotides read TGCGCCAGCGGTCTCGTAGCGGATTATATCCCTGGAACAGATACGCAGTATTTT. Variable domain in full (rest from reference TRBV5-1 and TRBJ2-3): KAGVTQTPRYLIKTRGQQVTLSCSPISGHRSVSWYQQTPGQGLQFLFEYFSETQRNKGNFPGRFSGRQFSNSRSEMNVSTLELGDSALYLCASGLVADYIPGTDTQYFGPGTRLTVL.

The sample holds a few counts of this clonotype. The chain combines TRBV7-9 with TRBJ2-1, with 7 bases fitting TRBD1. Germline V gene sequence: CDR1 SEHNR, CDR2 FQNEAQ (reference sequence). This CDR3 spans 14 amino acids. V lost 8 bases to trimming and J lost 6 bases; unmatched junction nucleotides: 10. The DNA for the CDR3 is TGTGCCAGCCCCCCCCAGGGGGTAGTCAATGAGCAGTTCTTC. Translation: CASPPQGVVNEQFF.

The chain uses TRBV5-4 and TRBJ2-3; TRBD2 matches 10 bases. The junction had 4 bases not matched to a gene; V was cut back by 1 base and J by 5 bases. The CDR3 is 15 amino acids. Germline V gene data show CDR1 as SGHNT and CDR2 as YYREEE (reference sequence). The CDR3 sequence is CASSLIAGGGDTQYF. Written as DNA, the CDR3 is TGTGCCAGCAGCTTGATAGCGGGAGGTGGAGATACGCAGTATTTT.

The V call is TRBV29-1, the J call TRBJ2-1; 10 bases agree with TRBD2. This CDR3 comprises 16 residues. V dropped 2 bases and J dropped 4; count of bases not matched to a gene: 8. Germline loops: CDR1 SQVTM, CDR2 ANQGSEA. The CDR3 sequence is CSVEPGLADIYNEQFF. The CDR3, as DNA: TGCAGCGTTGAACCCGGACTAGCGGACATATACAATGAGCAGTTCTTC.

The chain uses TRBV6-5 and TRBJ1-1; D not resolved. This CDR3 has 13 residues. Trimming pared 0 bases from V and 0 bases from J, leaving 2 bases between. Germline V lookup: CDR1 MNHEY, CDR2 SVGAGI. The CDR3 region has the DNA TGTGCCAGCAGTTACTCTGTGAACACTGAAGCTTTCTTT. It codes for CASSYSVNTEAFF.

J is TRBJ2-1 and V is TRBV2; D gene ambiguous. The V gene's germline CDR1 is SNHLY and CDR2 FYNNEI. With 8 bases removed from V and 2 bases from J, the gap between germline ends came to 10 bases. The CDR3 loop spans 13 amino acids. The CDR3 sequence: CASFQHTYNEQFF. Written as DNA, the CDR3 is TGTGCCAGCTTTCAGCATACCTACAATGAGCAGTTCTTC.

J is TRBJ1-3 and V is TRBV4-1, with TRBD1 matching 7 bases. The CDR3 contains 15 residues. The junction had 2 bases not matched to a gene; V was cut back by 0 bases and J by 3 bases. Germline CDR1 reads MGHRA; CDR2 reads YSYEKL. In nucleotides, the CDR3 is TGCGCCAGCAGCCAAGATTCAGGGGGTGGAAACACCATATATTTT. It specifies CASSQDSGGGNTIYF.

The CDR3, as DNA: TGTGCCAGCAGCTTGACTAGCGGGAGCGACGAGCAGTACTTC. Protein product: CASSLTSGSDEQYF. The chain is built from TRBV7-9 and TRBJ2-7; 12 bases are a match to TRBD2. Trimming removed 3 bases from V and 5 bases from J; junction bases left unmatched: 2. Germline values: CDR1 SEHNR, CDR2 FQNEAQ (reference sequence). There are 14 residues in the CDR3.

This clonotype was picked up a small number of times. The V call is TRBV7-6, the J call TRBJ2-2; unclear D gene. V shed 1 base and J shed 2 bases, with 14 bases lying between them. There are 17 residues in the CDR3. In germline, CDR1 is SGHVS, CDR2 FNYEAQ. The CDR3 here is CASSLDLLRLNTGELFF. CDR3 nucleotide sequence: TGTGCCAGCAGCTTAGATTTGTTACGCTTAAACACCGGGGAGCTGTTTTTT.

This clonotype was detected only a few times. The chain combines TRBV5-6 with TRBJ2-7; 7 bases agree with TRBD1. Germline V CDR1 and CDR2: SGHDT, YYEEEE. CDR3 length: 15 amino acids. Germline trimming cut 4 bases from V and 0 bases from J; bases unmatched to any gene: 7. The DNA for the CDR3 is TGTGCCAGCAGCAATCTGGGGGACAGCTCCTACGAGCAGTACTTC. Protein: CASSNLGDSSYEQYF. The full variable domain, with the rest looked up from reference TRBV5-6 and TRBJ2-7, is DAGVTQSPTHLIKTRGQQVTLRCSPKSGHDTVSWYQQALGQGPQFIFQYYEEEERQRGNFPDRFSGHQFPNYSSELNVNALLLGDSALYLCASSNLGDSSYEQYFGPGTRLTVT.

This rearrangement joins TRBV27 to TRBJ2-3; TRBD2 might be the D (5 bases). Deletions cut 3 bases from V and 1 base from J, with 17 bases between. CDR3 length: 17 residues. The germline CDR1 and CDR2 sequences are MNHEY and SMNVEV (reference sequence). CDR3 DNA: TGTGCCAGCAGTTTGGCGAGGGTTCCTGTGGGCACAGATACGCAGTATTTT. Its protein is CASSLARVPVGTDTQYF.

V is TRBV30 and J is TRBJ1-2; 8 positions match TRBD1. The germline V gene has CDR1 GTSNPN and CDR2 SVGIG (reference sequence). This CDR3 is 14 amino acids long. V lost 2 bases to trimming and J lost 8 bases; unmatched junction nucleotides: 10. DNA of the CDR3: TGTGCCTGGAGTACCGGGACAGGCAAGGAGGGCTACACCTTC. Amino acids: CAWSTGTGKEGYTF.

This chain joins TRBV20-1 and TRBJ2-2, with D perhaps assigned TRBD1 or TRBD2 (6 bases each). The V gene lost 3 bases and the J gene lost 1 base, with 12 bases spanning the gap. The CDR3 is 15 amino acids. Per the germline V gene, CDR1 is DFQATT and CDR2 is SNEGSKA (reference sequence). CDR3 DNA: TGCAGTGCTAGTCCCCGGGGGCGGAACACCGGGGAGCTGTTTTTT. It yields the protein CSASPRGRNTGELFF.

The chain couples TRBV24-1 to TRBJ1-1; D is ambiguous. The germline V and J ends were trimmed by 9 bases and 4 bases, with 8 bases remaining between them. Per germline, CDR1 KGHDR and CDR2 SFDVKD. This CDR3 contains 11 residues. CDR3 nucleotides: TGTGCCACCCGATCGGGCACTGAAGCTTTCTTT. Translation: CATRSGTEAFF.